This T cell receptor (beta chain) was retrieved from a study of OX40 agonist ivuxolimab in advanced cancers. At the level of the study: Patients received the agonistic anti-OX40 (CD134) antibody ivuxolimab. Patients were 65% to 85% male with ages roughly 23 to 85, mean around 61. Study-level results: The study observed clonal expansion of CD4+ and CD8+ blood T cells by week 6 at 0.1 to 3.0 mg/kg.

V lost 4 bases to trimming and J lost 14 bases, with 9 bases between them. Germline lookup yields CDR1 SEHNR and CDR2 FQNEAQ (reference sequence). The CDR3 sequence is 11 residues long. Concerning this clone itself: Its target is unknown.

Profiling relied on immunoSEQ multiplex PCR, and the TCRdb table lists in-frame clones only, not all of them. The sample lists fewer than 85,000 clones; 75% to 90% were seen once. Any history of autoimmune disease or systemic immunosuppression disqualified patients. Source: CD4+ or CD8+ T cells sorted from blood, taken in a trial of the OX40 agonist ivuxolimab. The V call is TRBV7-9, the J call TRBJ1-6; TRBD1 is a possible D gene (5 bases). The TCR originated in an adult with an advanced solid tumor such as melanoma, head and neck, liver or kidney cancer. The CDR3 region has the DNA TGTGCCAGCAGCTCCCAGGGAACCCTCCACTTT. This translates into CASSSQGTLHF.